A single sample is the source of the 9 T cell receptor beta chains below, sequenced in a study of blood T cell repertoires in COVID-19. TCRdb keeps only in-frame clones here, not all; method: immunoSEQ multiplex PCR. The data hold over 150,000 clones, with approximately 84% observed a single time. Sequencing used peripheral blood. The receptors originated from a man aged 65 to 85 with active or convalescent COVID-19.

V usage is TRBV10-2 and J usage is TRBJ1-2; perhaps TRBD1 as D (5 bases). Germline values: CDR1 WSHSY, CDR2 SAAADI. The ends were cut back, 3 bases at V and 0 bases at J, with 11 bases in the middle. The CDR3 extends over 15 amino acids. This CDR3 is CASSESGRANYGYTF. For the CDR3, the DNA is TGCGCCAGCAGTGAATCCGGCAGGGCTAACTATGGCTACACCTTC.

This chain connects TRBV28 to TRBJ2-7, with a weak D call TRBD1 (6 bases). The V gene lost 9 bases and the J gene lost 3 bases, with 12 bases spanning the gap. The CDR3 loop spans 12 amino acids. CDR1 and CDR2 from the germline V gene are MDHEN and SYDVKM. The CDR3 loop reads CASTTGYYEQYF. CDR3 DNA sequence: TGTGCCAGTACTACAGGGTACTACGAGCAGTACTTC. Drawing the rest from reference TRBV28 and TRBJ2-7, the complete variable domain is DVKVTQSSRYLVKRTGEKVFLECVQDMDHENMFWYRQDPGLGLRLIYFSYDVKMKEKGDIPEGYSVSREKKERFSLILESASTNQTSMYLCASTTGYYEQYFGPGTRLTVT.

Regarding this clone: A junction boundary mismatches the germline segment, possibly from a read error. The CDR3 nucleotides read TGTGCCAGCAGAGAACCGGGACTCGGACGACTTTTT. Amino acids: CASREPGLGRLF. The rearrangement joins TRBV28 to TRBJ1-4, with D perhaps TRBD1 (5 bases). Germline lookup yields CDR1 MDHEN and CDR2 SYDVKM. The CDR3 has 12 residues. The whole variable domain, remainder taken from reference TRBV28 and TRBJ1-4, is DVKVTQSSRYLVKRTGEKVFLECVQDMDHENMFWYRQDPGLGLRLIYFSYDVKMKEKGDIPEGYSVSREKKERFSLILESASTNQTSMYLCASREPGLGRLFGSGTQLSVL.

The chain carries TRBV4-1 and TRBJ1-4, with TRBD1 matching over 9 bases. V lost 3 bases and J lost 0; bases outside the gene matches: 5. The CDR3 has 17 residues. Germline V gene data show CDR1 as MGHRA and CDR2 as YSYEKL. The CDR3 DNA sequence: TGCGCCAGCAGCCAGGGGACAGGGAGCGCAACTAATGAAAAACTGTTTTTT. It codes for CASSQGTGSATNEKLFF.

This chain links TRBV9 with TRBJ1-6, with 8 bases identical to TRBD1. J gave up 4 bases and V 3 bases, and 3 bases lay outside the gene matches. Germline CDR1 is SGDLS and CDR2 is YYNGEE. This CDR3 is built from 15 residues. The CDR3 DNA sequence: TGTGCCAGCAGCGCAGGGACAGGTTATAATTCACCCCTCCACTTT. Amino acid sequence: CASSAGTGYNSPLHF.

This chain links TRBV5-4 with TRBJ2-4, with 7 bases lining up with TRBD1. J lost 7 bases, V lost 5 bases, and 12 bases had no gene match. Germline V gives CDR1 SGHNT, CDR2 YYREEE (reference sequence). CDR3 length equals 15 residues. This CDR3 is CASRGDRVDGNIQYF. CDR3 nucleotide sequence: TGTGCCAGCAGGGGAGACAGGGTGGACGGGAACATTCAGTACTTC.

The chain joins TRBV7-9 to TRBJ2-5; 8 nucleotides match TRBD1. Germline CDR1 reads SEHNR; CDR2 reads FQNEAQ (reference sequence). The V segment lost 5 bases and the J segment 1 base; nucleotides outside the gene matches: 6. There are 15 residues in the CDR3. The CDR3 spells CASSQRGQAQETQYF. CDR3 DNA sequence: TGTGCCAGCAGCCAACGGGGACAGGCCCAAGAGACCCAGTACTTC.

The sample holds a few counts of this clone. The chain recombines TRBV4-1 with TRBJ1-5; TRBD1 matches at 7 bases. The J segment lost 5 bases and the V segment lost 4 bases, leaving 2 bases of the junction unmatched. The V gene's germline CDR1 is MGHRA and CDR2 YSYEKL. There are 13 residues in the CDR3. The CDR3 DNA is TGCGCCAGCAGCCTCGGGACAGATCAGCCCCAGCATTTT. Protein: CASSLGTDQPQHF.

The J gene is TRBJ1-6, the V gene TRBV10-3; the match to TRBD1 covers 7 bases. CDR3 length: 12 residues. V lost 8 bases to trimming and J lost 10 bases; unmatched junction nucleotides: 5. CDR1 is ENHRY and CDR2 is SYGVKD in the germline V gene. CDR3 sequence: CAIGQGGSPLHF. CDR3 in DNA: TGTGCCATCGGCCAGGGGGGATCACCCCTCCACTTT.